Listed here are 25 T cell receptor beta chains from one sample, sequenced in a study of T-cell memory formation after mild COVID-19. TCRdb reprocessed the 5' RACE reads with MiXCR, giving one entry per CDR3 protein. The sample includes hundreds of thousands of distinct CDR3 sequences, about a sixth of them seen just once. Sequencing used PBMCs or a T cell subset sorted from them (not recorded which). All receptors derive from an adult woman who had mild COVID-19 (a few samples of this study predate the infection). Cell type and time point are not known.

This clonotype turned up a few times. J is TRBJ2-7 and V is TRBV29-1; D is unresolved. CDR3 length: 13 amino acids. The V gene's germline CDR1 is SQVTM and CDR2 ANQGSEA. Trimming took 5 bases from V and 4 from J, leaving 15 bases between them. The CDR3 sequence: CSVTSAPTYEQYF. The CDR3 DNA reads TGCAGCGTTACGTCTGCCCCTACTTACGAGCAGTACTTC.

In its sample, this clonotype was seen a few times. The chain carries TRBV29-1 and TRBJ2-5, with 10 bases lining up with TRBD1. The trim removed 7 bases at V and 5 bases at J, leaving 16 bases unmatched. Germline values: CDR1 SQVTM, CDR2 ANQGSEA. The CDR3 is 16 residues long. CDR3 amino acids: CSAAGDRGGSGETQYF. The CDR3 region has the DNA TGCAGCGCCGCCGGGGACAGGGGAGGGTCGGGGGAGACCCAGTACTTC.

The chain employs TRBV7-9 and TRBJ1-4, with 12 positions matching TRBD1. The germline V gene encodes CDR1 SEHNR and CDR2 FQNEAQ (reference sequence). V shed 0 bases, J shed 5 bases, and the junction held 7 bases outside the gene matches. The CDR3 is made up of 18 amino acids. CDR3 region: CASSLARGQGARNEKLFF. In DNA, the CDR3 is TGTGCCAGCAGCTTAGCGCGGGGACAGGGGGCGCGAAATGAAAAACTGTTTTTT.

This clonotype showed up just once. V is TRBV4-1 and J is TRBJ1-5; D uncertain. Trimming took off 0 bases at V and 0 bases at J, with 9 bases between the two ends. The CDR3 is made up of 16 amino acids. CDR1 is MGHRA and CDR2 is YSYEKL in the germline V gene. Here the CDR3 reads CASSQDYTYSNQPQHF. CDR3 bases: TGCGCCAGCAGCCAAGATTATACATATAGCAATCAGCCCCAGCATTTT.

This clonotype has a handful of counts. V is TRBV4-3 and J is TRBJ2-1, with TRBD2 as a possible D gene (6 bases). The V gene's germline CDR1 is LGHNA and CDR2 YSLEER. There are 18 residues in the CDR3. Trimming stripped 4 bases from V and 7 bases from J, with 26 bases between. The CDR3 sequence is CASSPRRSAGTRTNEQFF. CDR3 nucleotides: TGCGCCAGCAGCCCCAGGCGATCTGCCGGGACTCGAACAAATGAGCAGTTCTTC.

This clonotype was picked up a small number of times. The chain has TRBV6-5 and TRBJ2-1, with D unresolved. Trimming cost V 4 bases and J 0 bases, with 7 bases left between them. Germline assignment: CDR1 MNHEY and CDR2 SVGAGI. The CDR3 has 14 amino acids. CDR3 sequence reads: CASSSAISYNEQFF. In nucleotides, the CDR3 is TGTGCCAGCAGTTCAGCGATCTCCTACAATGAGCAGTTCTTC.

V usage is TRBV6-6 and J usage is TRBJ2-1; 8 nucleotides line up with TRBD2. This CDR3 contains 15 residues. Per the germline V gene, CDR1 is MNHNY and CDR2 is SVGAGI (reference sequence). V dropped 7 bases and J dropped 6; count of bases not matched to a gene: 11. For the CDR3, the DNA is TGTGCCAGCACCCGAGGGCAGCGGGGGTCCAATGAGCAGTTCTTC. It translates to CASTRGQRGSNEQFF.

The chain carries TRBV3-1 and TRBJ2-7; D is tentatively TRBD1 or TRBD2 (5 bases each). From germline, CDR1 is LGHDT and CDR2 YNNKEL (reference sequence). V was trimmed by 2 bases and J by 2 bases, leaving 7 bases between them. CDR3 length: 13 residues. CDR3 amino acids: CASSQRGPYEQYF. The CDR3 coding sequence is TGTGCCAGCAGCCAAAGGGGACCCTACGAGCAGTACTTC.

The rearrangement uses TRBV7-2 and TRBJ1-5, with D possibly being TRBD1 (5 bases). The CDR3 has 15 residues. Trimming removed 0 bases from V and 7 bases from J, with 13 bases in between. Germline CDR1 and CDR2: SGHTA and FQGNSA. The CDR3 sequence is CASSLARREDQPQHF. CDR3 coding DNA: TGTGCCAGCAGCTTAGCGCGCAGGGAAGACCAGCCCCAGCATTTT.

V and J are TRBV4-3 and TRBJ1-2, with 7 bases matching TRBD1. CDR3 size: 17 residues. Trimming took 1 base from V and 4 from J; bases not matched to a gene: 12. The germline CDR1 and CDR2 sequences are LGHNA and YSLEER. DNA of the CDR3: TGCGCCAGCAGCCAAGTATACACAGGGGAGAGGGGCTATGGCTACACCTTC. As protein: CASSQVYTGERGYGYTF.

This clonotype was seen at least ten times. This rearrangement joins TRBV5-1 to TRBJ2-1; 11 nucleotides align to TRBD2. Germline CDR1 is SGHRS and CDR2 is YFSETQ. Unmatched junction bases numbered 9, after V lost 0 bases and J lost 7 bases. The CDR3 extends over 17 amino acids. CDR3 in amino acids: CASSLGSIAGGLNEQFF. CDR3 DNA sequence: TGCGCCAGCAGCTTGGGTTCTATAGCGGGAGGGCTGAATGAGCAGTTCTTC.

In this sample, this clonotype turned up a few times. This chain uses TRBV4-1 with TRBJ2-2; weak D call: TRBD1 (5 bases). The CDR3 contains 15 residues. Germline-derived CDR1 and CDR2 are MGHRA and YSYEKL. The V gene lost 3 bases and the J gene lost 5 bases, with 13 bases spanning the gap. The CDR3 is CASSQAGPRTGELFF. CDR3 bases: TGCGCCAGCAGCCAGGCAGGGCCTCGGACCGGGGAGCTGTTTTTT.

The rearrangement joins TRBV6-5 to TRBJ1-2; 8 nucleotides line up with TRBD1. CDR3 length: 14 residues. From germline, CDR1 is MNHEY and CDR2 SVGAGI. The J segment lost 2 bases and the V segment lost 6 bases, leaving 5 bases of the junction unmatched. The CDR3 nucleotides are TGTGCCAGCAGGCTCCGACAGGGGAACTATGGCTACACCTTC. Translation: CASRLRQGNYGYTF.

There are a few counts of this clonotype. The rearrangement joins TRBV20-1 to TRBJ2-3, with TRBD2 matching 8 bases. CDR1 is DFQATT and CDR2 is SNEGSKA in the germline V gene (reference sequence). This CDR3 region has 17 residues. Unmatched junction bases numbered 12, after V lost 0 bases and J lost 4 bases. The CDR3 spells CSARDRSASGPPDTQYF. CDR3 coding DNA: TGCAGTGCTAGAGATAGGTCGGCTAGCGGGCCACCAGATACGCAGTATTTT.

The chain has TRBV3-1 and TRBJ2-7; 9 bases align to TRBD2. Losses at the gene ends were 3 bases for V and 6 bases for J; bases not matched to a gene: 9. The CDR3 loop spans 15 amino acids. Germline CDR1 and CDR2: LGHDT and YNNKEL (reference sequence). The CDR3 DNA reads as TGTGCCAGCAGCCAGGGGGCTACTAGCGGGTTCGAGCAGTACTTC. Translating gives CASSQGATSGFEQYF.

The chain employs TRBV20-1 and TRBJ2-1, with 9 bases matching TRBD2. Trimming removed 1 base from V and 8 bases from J; junction bases left unmatched: 9. Germline assignment: CDR1 DFQATT and CDR2 SNEGSKA (reference sequence). The CDR3 runs 15 residues. The CDR3: CSARALGTSQYEQFF. In DNA, the CDR3 is TGCAGTGCTAGAGCCCTCGGGACTAGCCAATATGAGCAGTTCTTC.

This clonotype was counted between two and nine times. This sequence joins TRBV25-1 and TRBJ1-6; D not certain. This CDR3 is 16 amino acids long. The germline CDR1 and CDR2 sequences are MGHDK and SYGVNS. V was trimmed by 4 bases and J by 1 base, leaving 11 bases between them. The CDR3 loop is CASSVGGESYNSPLHF. CDR3 DNA: TGTGCCAGCAGTGTTGGAGGAGAATCCTATAATTCACCCCTCCACTTT.

The DNA of the CDR3 is TGCAGTGCTAGATTAGTCCGGGAGGGCCTCGAGCAGTACTTC. This encodes CSARLVREGLEQYF. The chain employs TRBV20-1 and TRBJ2-7, with 8 nucleotides matching TRBD2. V lost 2 bases to trimming and J lost 6 bases; unmatched junction nucleotides: 9. This CDR3 region has 14 residues. Germline CDR1 and CDR2: DFQATT and SNEGSKA (reference sequence).

V usage is TRBV15 and J usage is TRBJ1-1; D possibly corresponds to TRBD1 (5 bases). The germline gives CDR1 LNHNV, CDR2 YYDKDF (reference sequence). The length of the CDR3 is 13 residues. V dropped 0 bases and J dropped 9 bases, with 11 bases sitting between them. CDR3 amino acids: CATSRDPAGQAFF. The CDR3 coding sequence is TGTGCCACCAGCAGAGATCCGGCAGGGCAAGCTTTCTTT.

The chain carries TRBV6-6 and TRBJ2-7; D might be TRBD2 (6 bases). Deletions cut 0 bases from V and 5 bases from J, with 23 bases between. The germline CDR1 and CDR2 sequences are MNHNY and SVGAGI (reference sequence). This CDR3 contains 18 residues. In nucleotides, the CDR3 is TGTGCCAGCAGTTACTCGAGTCCGGGCGGGGTCTTAGGTAACGAGCAGTACTTC. The encoded protein is CASSYSSPGGVLGNEQYF.

This clonotype has at least ten counts. The V and J genes are TRBV28 and TRBJ2-3; no reliable D call. The germline gives CDR1 MDHEN, CDR2 SYDVKM. V lost 2 bases and J lost 3, with 9 bases in between. This CDR3 region has 14 residues. CDR3 residues: CASSLKGSTDTQYF. CDR3 sequence (DNA): TGTGCCAGCAGTTTAAAGGGATCAACAGATACGCAGTATTTT.

The chain has TRBV2 and TRBJ1-2; TRBD1 might be the D (6 bases). Looked up from germline, CDR1 is SNHLY and CDR2 is FYNNEI. V dropped 6 bases and J dropped 4 bases, with 18 bases sitting between them. The CDR3 has 15 amino acids. CDR3 DNA sequence: TGTGCCAGCAGGAAGGGGGGCGCGGTTAGCTATGGCTACACCTTC. This encodes CASRKGGAVSYGYTF. The full variable domain, completed using reference TRBV2 and TRBJ1-2, is EPEVTQTPSHQVTQMGQEVILRCVPISNHLYFYWYRQILGQKVEFLVSFYNNEISEKSEIFDDQFSVERPDGSNFTLKIRSTKLEDSAMYFCASRKGGAVSYGYTFGSGTRLTVV.

The gene calls are TRBV14 and TRBJ2-7; D might be TRBD2 (5 bases). CDR3 size: 16 residues. The V gene's germline CDR1 is SGHDN and CDR2 FVKESK. The V and J ends lost 1 base and 0 bases respectively, with 13 bases between them. The CDR3 region is CASSQALGGLSYEQYF. Here the CDR3 DNA reads TGTGCCAGCAGCCAAGCCCTGGGCGGACTCTCCTACGAGCAGTACTTC.

This clonotype was detected ten times or more. The gene calls are TRBV5-5 and TRBJ1-1; perhaps TRBD1 as D (6 bases). This CDR3 has 13 residues. Germline V gives CDR1 SGHKS, CDR2 YYEKEE (reference sequence). V lost 4 bases and J lost 5, with 12 bases in between. DNA for the CDR3: TGTGCCAGCAGCAGGACAGTAGGGACTGAAGCTTTCTTT. It encodes CASSRTVGTEAFF.

There are a few counts of this clonotype. The V call is TRBV9, the J call TRBJ2-1, with TRBD1 identical over 7 bases. J was trimmed by 0 bases and V by 4 bases; bases with no gene match: 4. Germline lookup yields CDR1 SGDLS and CDR2 YYNGEE. The CDR3 has 15 amino acids. The DNA for the CDR3 is TGTGCCAGCAGCCAATACAGGGGCTCCTACAATGAGCAGTTCTTC. Amino acid sequence: CASSQYRGSYNEQFF.